The rows below give T cell receptor beta chains drawn from one sample of a study of blood T cell repertoires in COVID-19. TCRdb keeps only in-frame clones here, not all; method: immunoSEQ multiplex PCR. The repertoire holds about 91,000 clones, around 88% seen once, with approximately 8.7% in the top ten. The sequencing sample was made of peripheral blood. The origin of the receptors is a woman in her seventies with acute or convalescent COVID-19. CDR3s include the opening cysteine and the closing phenylalanine or tryptophan. The D gene is left open where the match is weak. A row's size may be missing; if present it is once, few, many or a size class.

D	size	V	J	DNA	CDR3
NA	NA	TRBV9	TRBJ1-2	TGTGCCAGCACCACCGGGACAAACCTCTATGGCTACACCTTC	CASTTGTNLYGYTF
NA	NA	TRBV15	TRBJ1-4	TGTGCCACCAGCAGAGATCGTCTGGGAAGGGAGGAAAAACTGTTTTTT	CATSRDRLGREEKLFF
TRBD1	NA	TRBV19	TRBJ1-2	TGTGCCAGTAGTATCTCGGGACAGAACTATGGCTACACCTTC	CASSISGQNYGYTF
NA	few	TRBV15	TRBJ2-1	TGTGCCACCAGCAGAGATCAAGGCGGGACCGCCTACAATGAGCAGTTCTTC	CATSRDQGGTAYNEQFF
TRBD1	NA	TRBV19	TRBJ2-2	TGTGCCAGTAGCCGTCCGGGACAGGGAGGGTCGGCAAACACCGGGGAGCTGTTTTTT	CASSRPGQGGSANTGELFF
TRBD1	NA	TRBV2	TRBJ1-4	TGTGCCAGCTCATATACCGGGACAGGGGGTGAAAAACTGTTTTTT	CASSYTGTGGEKLFF
TRBD2	NA	TRBV10-1	TRBJ2-1	TGCGCCAGCAGTGAACAAAGCGGGGCCACCTACAATGAGCAGTTCTTC	CASSEQSGATYNEQFF
TRBD2	NA	TRBV18	TRBJ2-2	TGTGCCAGCTCACCCCCTAGCGGGGTTGGGGAGCTGTTTTTT	CASSPPSGVGELFF
TRBD2	NA	TRBV5-1	TRBJ2-3	TGCGCCAGCAGCGGGGGACTAGCCACAGATACGCAGTATTTT	CASSGGLATDTQYF
NA	NA	TRBV5-8	TRBJ2-7	TGTGCCAGCAGCTTCAGGCCAGGGGCCCCCTACGAGCAGTACTTC	CASSFRPGAPYEQYF
TRBD2	NA	TRBV6-5	TRBJ2-1	TGTGCCAGCAGTTATTCTAGCGGGAGTCCTAATGAGCAGTTCTTC	CASSYSSGSPNEQFF
TRBD2	NA	TRBV4-2	TRBJ2-3	TGTGCCAGCAGCCAAGGGAGACTAGCGGGGGTTGGAGATACGCAGTATTTT	CASSQGRLAGVGDTQYF
TRBD1	few	TRBV29-1	TRBJ2-1	TGCAGCGTGGACAGGGCCGCGGGGGAGCAGTTCTTC	CSVDRAAGEQFF
TRBD1	NA	TRBV24-1	TRBJ2-3	TGTGCCACCAGTGATAGTGGGGGGACAGGGCCGTTCACAGATACGCAGTATTTT	CATSDSGGTGPFTDTQYF
NA	medium-sized	TRBV30	TRBJ2-3	TGTGCCTGGAGCTCGGACGTCGGTGGGGGGTTCGATACGCAGTATTTT	CAWSSDVGGGFDTQYF
NA	once	TRBV24-1	TRBJ2-7	TGTGCCACCAGTGATTCAGGGTTCTCGAATCGTGTATACGAGCAGTACTTC	CATSDSGFSNRVYEQYF
NA	NA	TRBV6-5	TRBJ2-1	TGTGCCAGCAGTTACTTAAGGGGAGGGCAGTTCTTC	CASSYLRGGQFF
TRBD1	once	TRBV29-1	TRBJ1-2	TGCAGCGTTGAAGATCTGACAGGGCATGGCTACACCTTC	CSVEDLTGHGYTF
NA	NA	TRBV12-3/TRBV12-4	TRBJ1-1	TGTGCCAGCACCCGGGGGAGACACACTGAAGCTTTCTTT	CASTRGRHTEAFF
TRBD1	NA	TRBV2	TRBJ1-3	TGTGCCAACCACGGCGGAGGGACAGTCGGGGGAAACACCATATATTTT	CANHGGGTVGGNTIYF
TRBD1	once	TRBV28	TRBJ1-3	TGTGCCAGCAGTTTGGGGGTAGGGGGCGCAACTGGAAACACCATATATTTT	CASSLGVGGATGNTIYF
TRBD1	NA	TRBV19	TRBJ2-2	TGTGCCAGTAGTCAACCGGGACAGGGCTCCGGGGAGCTGTTTTTT	CASSQPGQGSGELFF
TRBD2	NA	TRBV7-3	TRBJ2-7	TGTGCCAGCAGCCCATTAGCGGGAGGGGCGCAGTACTTC	CASSPLAGGAQYF
NA	NA	TRBV5-6	TRBJ2-1	TGTGCCAGCAGCTCCCTAGCCCATGAGCAGTTCTTC	CASSSLAHEQFF
TRBD2	NA	TRBV29-1	TRBJ2-7	TGCAGCGTTGAAGAAAAGACGCGGACTAGCAGCTACGAGCAGTACTTC	CSVEEKTRTSSYEQYF
TRBD1	NA	TRBV9	TRBJ1-2	TGTGCCAGCAGCGCCCCGGGGACAGGGGGCGAGGCTAACTATGGCTACACCTTC	CASSAPGTGGEANYGYTF
NA	NA	TRBV29-1	TRBJ1-2	TGCAGTGTTGAAGATCTAGAGTCAGGGGCCTATGGCTACACCTTC	CSVEDLESGAYGYTF
NA	once	TRBV6-5	TRBJ1-3	TGTGCCAGCAGTTACCCCGGGGCTGGAAACACCATATATTTT	CASSYPGAGNTIYF
TRBD2	once	TRBV10-2	TRBJ2-1	TGCGCCAGCAGTGTCAGCGGGAGGGCCAGTGAGCAGTTCTTC	CASSVSGRASEQFF
NA	NA	TRBV19	TRBJ2-7	TGTGCCAGTAGTATATCCCAGAACGAGCAGTACTTC	CASSISQNEQYF
TRBD2	NA	TRBV5-4	TRBJ2-5	TGTGCCAGCAGGCCGACCCTAGCGGGAGGAGGGGAGACCCAGTACTTC	CASRPTLAGGGETQYF
TRBD2	NA	TRBV2	TRBJ2-5	TGTGCCAGCAGTGACGACGACGGGAGGGCCTGGGAGACCCAGTACTTC	CASSDDDGRAWETQYF
TRBD1	NA	TRBV24-1	TRBJ2-5	TGTGCCACCAGTGATTCTGGCCTCAGGGGGCTCGGGGAGACCCAGTACTTC	CATSDSGLRGLGETQYF
NA	few	TRBV3-1/TRBV3-2	TRBJ1-4	TGTGCCAGCAGCCAAGGTTCGGGAGAAAAACTGTTTTTT	CASSQGSGEKLFF
NA	NA	TRBV2	TRBJ2-2	TGTGCCAGCAGCGGCAGACTAGGCTCCGGGGAGCTGTTTTTT	CASSGRLGSGELFF
TRBD1	NA	TRBV4-1	TRBJ1-2	TGCGCCAGCAGCCAAGATTTAGGGACAGGGACGTTAGGCTACACCTTC	CASSQDLGTGTLGYTF
NA	NA	TRBV9	TRBJ2-1	TGTGCCAGCAGCGTAGTTATCGGGAGTAATGGGGAGCAGTTCTTC	CASSVVIGSNGEQFF
TRBD2	NA	TRBV4-1	TRBJ2-5	TGCGCCAGCAGCCAAGGACTAGCGGGGGGGACTGGGACCCAGTACTTC	CASSQGLAGGTGTQYF
NA	NA	TRBV5-1	TRBJ1-3	TGCGCCAGCAGCTTGGAAATAAACGGAGCCTCTGGAAACACCATATATTTT	CASSLEINGASGNTIYF
TRBD2	once	TRBV5-1	TRBJ2-5	TGCGCCAGCAGCCCGGGGTGGGCGACTAGCGGGAAACAAGAGACCCAGTACTTC	CASSPGWATSGKQETQYF
TRBD1	NA	TRBV12-5	TRBJ1-2	TGTGCTAGTGGTTTGGTAATTCTCGGACAGGGGGCTCCTAACTATGGCTACACCTTC	CASGLVILGQGAPNYGYTF
TRBD1	NA	TRBV5-1	TRBJ1-2	TGCGCCAGCAGCTTGGCAGGGGGCGCGAACTATGGCTACACCTTC	CASSLAGGANYGYTF
NA	once	TRBV6-5	TRBJ2-7	TGTGCCAGCAGCCGGGACAACAACCCCATGGGGCAGTACTTC	CASSRDNNPMGQYF
NA	NA	TRBV19	TRBJ1-2	TGTGCCAGTAGTATAACCGGGACAAACAACTATGGCTACACCTTC	CASSITGTNNYGYTF
NA	NA	TRBV13	TRBJ2-5	TGTGCCAGCAGCCTTTGGCGCGGGACAGACCAAGAGACCCAGTACTTC	CASSLWRGTDQETQYF
TRBD1	few	TRBV4-1	TRBJ2-7	TGCGCCAGCAGCTACGCGGGACAGGGTATGGGCGAGCAGTACTTC	CASSYAGQGMGEQYF
NA	NA	TRBV24-1	TRBJ1-5	TGTGCCACCAGTGGCTATGCGCTACAGCCCCAGCATTTT	CATSGYALQPQHF
TRBD1	few	TRBV5-6	TRBJ1-2	TGTGCCAGCAGGACAGGGACCACTAACTATGGCTACACCTTC	CASRTGTTNYGYTF